This T cell receptor beta chain was sequenced for a study of cytomegalovirus exposure and HLA in healthy donors. Germline values: CDR1 PRHDT, CDR2 FYEKMQ (reference sequence). CDR3 length: 12 amino acids. Trimming left V 10 bases short and J 5 bases short, with 11 bases between. Study-level results: One variant, a missense change in DCLRE1C, was linked in a later analysis to TCR beta V- and J-gene trimming. Testing in vitro showed a few CMV-associated chains specific for CMV antigens.

The PCR contained 60 Vbeta and 13 Jbeta primers. TCRdb keeps only in-frame clones here, not all; method: immunoSEQ multiplex PCR. The table includes 95,000 to 100,000 clones, around 77% detected once. Regarding this clone: The target antigen is unknown.

The J gene is TRBJ1-4, the V gene TRBV13; possibly TRBD1 for D (5 bases). Sequencing input: PBMCs. The TCR originated in a female donor in good health and CMV-seronegative. CDR3 protein: CATGLRNEKLFF. The CDR3, as DNA: TGTGCCACGGGACTGAGGAATGAAAAACTGTTTTTT.